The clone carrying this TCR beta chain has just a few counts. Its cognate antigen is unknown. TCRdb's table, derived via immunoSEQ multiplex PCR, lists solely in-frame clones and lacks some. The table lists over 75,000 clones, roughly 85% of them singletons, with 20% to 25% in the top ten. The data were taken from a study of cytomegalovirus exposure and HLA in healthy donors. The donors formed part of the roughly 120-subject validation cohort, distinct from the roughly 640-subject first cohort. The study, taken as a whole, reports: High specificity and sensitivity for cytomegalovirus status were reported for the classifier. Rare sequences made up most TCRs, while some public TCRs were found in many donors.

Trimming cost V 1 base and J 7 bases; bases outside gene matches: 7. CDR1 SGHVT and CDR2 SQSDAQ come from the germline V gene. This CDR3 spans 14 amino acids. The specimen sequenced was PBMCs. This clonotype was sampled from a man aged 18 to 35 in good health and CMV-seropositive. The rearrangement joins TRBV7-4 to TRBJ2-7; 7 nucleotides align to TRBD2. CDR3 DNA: TGTGCCAGCAGCTTAGAAAGGGACTACGGGGAGCAGTACGTC. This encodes CASSLERDYGEQYV.